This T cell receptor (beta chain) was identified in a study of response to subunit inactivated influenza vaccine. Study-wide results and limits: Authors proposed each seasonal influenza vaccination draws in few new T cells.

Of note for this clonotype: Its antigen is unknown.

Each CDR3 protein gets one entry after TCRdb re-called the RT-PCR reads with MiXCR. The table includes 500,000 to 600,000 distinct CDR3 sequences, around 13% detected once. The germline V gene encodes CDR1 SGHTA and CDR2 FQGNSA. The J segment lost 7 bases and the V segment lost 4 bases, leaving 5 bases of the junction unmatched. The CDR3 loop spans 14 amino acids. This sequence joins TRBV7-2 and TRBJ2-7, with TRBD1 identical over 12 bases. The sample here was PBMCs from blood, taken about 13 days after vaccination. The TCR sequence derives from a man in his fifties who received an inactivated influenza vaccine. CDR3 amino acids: CASSWDRGLVEQYF. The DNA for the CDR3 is TGTGCCAGCAGCTGGGACAGGGGGCTTGTAGAGCAGTACTTC.